The T cell receptor beta chain described here comes from a study of blood T cell repertoires in COVID-19. About the research overall: The United States, Italy and Spain supplied acute and convalescent COVID-19 samples. The analysed material was cDNA or gDNA that came from T cells, B-cell-depleted T cells, or PBMCs.

CDR3 length equals 14 residues. Germline assignment: CDR1 MNHEY and CDR2 SVGAGI. Trimming took 8 bases from V and 4 from J, leaving 17 bases between them. As handled by the study authors: Amplification with reference gene primers provided the estimates of nucleated cell counts. Sequenced by immunoSEQ multiplex PCR; TCRdb stores in-frame clones only, minus some. V, J and clone size are those of that table, while D and trimming were read from the DNA. The sample yields over 20,000 clones, roughly 87% seen once. This clonotype was obtained from a man aged 65 to 85 with acute or convalescent COVID-19. What was sequenced was peripheral blood. This chain connects TRBV6-5 to TRBJ2-5; the D gene is possibly TRBD1 (6 bases). The CDR3: CASGGVLGAETQYF. Written as DNA, the CDR3 is TGTGCCAGCGGGGGAGTTTTGGGGGCAGAGACCCAGTACTTC.